Below, 23 T cell receptor beta chains from the same sample are listed, as sequenced in a study of control samples from healthy donors and cancer patients. This table comes from immunoSEQ multiplex PCR, and its TCRdb copy is limited to in-frame clones, with some not included. The repertoire holds 150,000 or so clones, almost 90% seen once, with 1.5% to 2% in the top ten. The sequenced sample was blood. Receptors originate from a young man in good health.

The chain recombines TRBV7-2 with TRBJ1-5; D gene uncertain. This CDR3 contains 18 residues. V was shortened by 2 bases and J by 4 bases, with 21 bases between the two germline ends. CDR1 and CDR2 (germline): SGHTA, FQGNSA. The CDR3 protein is CASSLHEGILGRNQPQHF. CDR3 bases: TGTGCCAGCAGCTTACATGAGGGAATTTTGGGCCGAAATCAGCCCCAGCATTTT.

In its sample, this clone was seen once. V is TRBV2 and J is TRBJ2-1, with D perhaps matching TRBD2 (5 bases). Germline CDR1 is SNHLY and CDR2 is FYNNEI. The CDR3 contains 15 residues. V lost 1 base and J 9 bases, leaving 16 bases between the germline ends. CDR3 nucleotides: TGTGCCAGCAGTGAAGGGTTACGGGGTTTCGGTGAGCAGTTCTTC. It encodes CASSEGLRGFGEQFF.

The rearrangement joins TRBV29-1 to TRBJ2-3; TRBD2 aligns across 9 bases. The CDR3 spans 14 residues. Germline assignment: CDR1 SQVTM and CDR2 ANQGSEA. After removal of 5 bases from V and 6 bases from J, the junction contained 9 bases not matched to a gene. CDR3 DNA sequence: TGCAGCGTTCCCTTTAGCGGGGGCTGGGATACGCAGTATTTT. Protein: CSVPFSGGWDTQYF.

V gene TRBV18 combines with J gene TRBJ1-1; D possibly corresponds to TRBD1 (5 bases). V lost 6 bases and J 6 bases, leaving 14 bases between the germline ends. This CDR3 region has 13 residues. Germline V lookup: CDR1 KGHSH, CDR2 LQKENI. CDR3 region: CASSGDLAAEAFF. CDR3 sequence (DNA): TGTGCCAGCTCTGGGGACCTGGCGGCTGAAGCTTTCTTT.

V and J are TRBV2 and TRBJ1-3; D is ambiguous. The CDR3 consists of 15 residues. Germline V gene sequence: CDR1 SNHLY, CDR2 FYNNEI. V lost 4 bases and J lost 0, with 10 bases in between. CDR3 DNA: TGTGCCAGCAGTGGGTCGGTTATCTCTGGAAACACCATATATTTT. This sequence encodes CASSGSVISGNTIYF.

The chain couples TRBV30 to TRBJ1-2; a possible D gene is TRBD1 (5 bases). The length of the CDR3 is 13 residues. The germline V and J ends were trimmed by 8 bases and 4 bases, with 17 bases remaining between them. Looked up from germline, CDR1 is GTSNPN and CDR2 is SVGIG (reference sequence). CDR3 loop: CAGPGASGYGYTF. CDR3 nucleotides: TGTGCCGGACCTGGGGCGTCGGGCTATGGCTACACCTTC.

The count of this clone is one. V and J are TRBV11-2 and TRBJ1-4; D perhaps matches TRBD1 (6 bases). Germline CDR1 reads SGHAT; CDR2 reads FQNNGV. V lost 3 bases and J 3 bases, leaving 8 bases between the germline ends. This CDR3 is 14 amino acids long. The CDR3 sequence: CASSFDRSNEKLFF. The CDR3 nucleotides are TGTGCCAGCAGCTTCGACAGGTCTAATGAAAAACTGTTTTTT.

The rearrangement uses TRBV29-1 and TRBJ1-5; D remains ambiguous. Germline lookup yields CDR1 SQVTM and CDR2 ANQGSEA. There are 14 residues in the CDR3. Trimming removed 0 bases from V and 4 bases from J, with 10 bases in between. The CDR3 spells CSVEDGPGNQPQHF. The CDR3, as DNA: TGCAGCGTTGAAGATGGTCCAGGTAATCAGCCCCAGCATTTT.

The chain employs TRBV18 and TRBJ2-3; D may be TRBD2 (6 bases). Germline V gene sequence: CDR1 KGHSH, CDR2 LQKENI. The length of the CDR3 is 13 residues. V was shortened by 6 bases and J by 9 bases, with 16 bases between the two germline ends. The CDR3 DNA follows: TGTGCCAGCTCGGGGACCGTGGAGGGGACGCAGTATTTT. It encodes CASSGTVEGTQYF.

The rearrangement links TRBV9 to TRBJ2-7, with TRBD2 matching 9 bases. The trim removed 0 bases at V and 4 bases at J, leaving 5 bases unmatched. Germline lookup yields CDR1 SGDLS and CDR2 YYNGEE. CDR3 size: 15 residues. DNA for the CDR3: TGTGCCAGCAGCGTAGCTCCAAGCGGGGGGTACGAGCAGTACTTC. Translation: CASSVAPSGGYEQYF.

The V gene is TRBV2, the J gene TRBJ2-1; 11 nucleotides align to TRBD1. Losses at the gene ends were 6 bases for V and 7 bases for J; bases not matched to a gene: 8. The CDR3 spans 15 residues. Germline values: CDR1 SNHLY, CDR2 FYNNEI. This CDR3 reads CASSRTGGARNEQFF. CDR3 bases: TGTGCCAGCAGCCGGACAGGGGGCGCGAGGAATGAGCAGTTCTTC. The entire variable domain, with the rest obtained from reference TRBV2 and TRBJ2-1, is as follows: EPEVTQTPSHQVTQMGQEVILRCVPISNHLYFYWYRQILGQKVEFLVSFYNNEISEKSEIFDDQFSVERPDGSNFTLKIRSTKLEDSAMYFCASSRTGGARNEQFFGPGTRLTVL.

The J gene is TRBJ2-1, the V gene TRBV19; 11 bases align to TRBD2. The germline gives CDR1 LNHDA, CDR2 SQIVND (reference sequence). This CDR3 comprises 15 residues. The junction had 2 bases not matched to a gene; V was cut back by 1 base and J by 6 bases. The CDR3 sequence is CASSIGTSGGNEQFF. As DNA, the CDR3 is TGTGCCAGTAGTATAGGAACTAGCGGGGGCAATGAGCAGTTCTTC.

This clone was recorded a few times. V gene TRBV7-9 combines with J gene TRBJ1-6, with D perhaps TRBD1 (5 bases). This CDR3 spans 18 amino acids. Trimming left V 3 bases short and J 6 bases short, with 21 bases between. Germline CDR1 reads SEHNR; CDR2 reads FQNEAQ (reference sequence). The CDR3 loop is CASSFGTAVARSNSPLHF. Here the CDR3 DNA reads TGTGCCAGCAGCTTCGGGACGGCGGTAGCGAGGAGTAATTCACCCCTCCACTTT.

J is TRBJ2-5 and V is TRBV6-2 or TRBV6-3; D is perhaps TRBD1 (6 bases). CDR3 length equals 15 residues. Germline V gene lookup returns CDR1 MNHEY and CDR2 SVGEGT. Between the trimmed V and J ends, which lost 1 base and 1 base, there was a span of 10 bases. The CDR3 loop is CASSYWDTGQETQYF. The CDR3 nucleotides are TGTGCCAGCAGTTACTGGGACACCGGCCAAGAGACCCAGTACTTC.

V usage is TRBV2 and J usage is TRBJ2-7, with 11 bases that match TRBD2. The CDR3 runs 18 residues. Trimming took 0 bases from V and 8 from J; bases not matched to a gene: 15. Germline lookup yields CDR1 SNHLY and CDR2 FYNNEI. The CDR3 sequence: CASSEAQSGLAGGTKQYF. The CDR3 nucleotides are TGTGCCAGCAGTGAAGCGCAGTCGGGGCTAGCGGGGGGCACTAAGCAGTACTTC.

V is TRBV5-1 and J is TRBJ2-2; either TRBD1 or TRBD2 may fit D (5 bases each). Trimming took off 4 bases at V and 4 bases at J, with 11 bases between the two ends. This CDR3 spans 14 amino acids. Germline V gene lookup returns CDR1 SGHRS and CDR2 YFSETQ. The CDR3 here is CASSSRDPTGELFF. CDR3 DNA: TGCGCCAGCAGCAGCCGGGACCCCACCGGGGAGCTGTTTTTT.

This chain connects TRBV30 to TRBJ1-6; D gene ambiguous. Germline V CDR1 and CDR2: GTSNPN, SVGIG (reference sequence). The V end lost 1 base, the J end lost 9 bases, and 13 bases lay between the germline ends. This CDR3 is built from 14 residues. The CDR3 nucleotides read TGTGCCTGGAGTGACGGGGTAGAGAGTTCACCCCTCCACTTT. The encoded protein is CAWSDGVESSPLHF.

The J gene is TRBJ1-1, the V gene TRBV28, with D perhaps matching TRBD1 (5 bases). V lost 8 bases and J lost 1, with 11 bases in between. This CDR3 comprises 13 residues. Germline V gene sequence: CDR1 MDHEN, CDR2 SYDVKM. The CDR3 reads CASRGVSNTEAFF. CDR3 DNA sequence: TGTGCCAGCCGGGGGGTGTCGAACACTGAAGCTTTCTTT.

The chain carries TRBV5-5 and TRBJ1-1, with D maybe TRBD1 (6 bases). Germline V gene sequence: CDR1 SGHKS, CDR2 YYEKEE (reference sequence). The length of the CDR3 is 14 residues. V lost 5 bases and J 1 base, leaving 12 bases between the germline ends. In DNA form, the CDR3 reads TGTGCCAGCAGTCGGGACACCACGAACACTGAAGCTTTCTTT. Translation gives CASSRDTTNTEAFF.

In regard to this clone: This CDR3 is also generated by other DNA sequences in the sample. The rearrangement links TRBV30 to TRBJ2-7; no clear D. CDR3 length: 10 amino acids. Per germline, CDR1 GTSNPN and CDR2 SVGIG (reference sequence). The ends were cut back, 2 bases at V and 5 bases at J, with 4 bases in the middle. CDR3 residues: CAWSRNEQYF. The CDR3 coding sequence is TGTGCCTGGAGTCGGAACGAGCAGTACTTC. Combining the CDR3 with reference TRBV30 and TRBJ2-7 gives the whole variable domain SQTIHQWPATLVQPVGSPLSLECTVEGTSNPNLYWYRQAAGRGLQLLFYSVGIGQISSEVPQNLSASRPQDRQFILSSKKLLLSDSGFYLCAWSRNEQYFGPGTRLTVT.

The rearrangement uses TRBV30 and TRBJ2-7, with 15 bases fitting TRBD2. This CDR3 region has 17 residues. CDR1 and CDR2 from the germline V gene are GTSNPN and SVGIG (reference sequence). After removal of 2 bases from V and 3 bases from J, the junction contained 8 bases not matched to a gene. The CDR3 sequence: CAWSLGTSGGSRYEQYF. DNA for the CDR3: TGTGCCTGGAGTCTGGGGACTAGCGGGGGGAGTCGCTACGAGCAGTACTTC.

This clone appeared a single time. This rearrangement joins TRBV6-4 to TRBJ1-4, with TRBD1 identical over 10 bases. Germline V CDR1 and CDR2: MRHNA, SNTAGT. The CDR3 is 15 residues long. V dropped 8 bases and J dropped 5; count of bases not matched to a gene: 8. The DNA of the CDR3 is TGTGCCAGCGGGGGACAGGGGATCGAAAATGAAAAACTGTTTTTT. Its protein is CASGGQGIENEKLFF.

About this clone: The same CDR3 arises from other DNA sequences in this sample as well. This sequence joins TRBV5-1 and TRBJ2-2, with 11 bases fitting TRBD1. The CDR3 sequence is 16 residues long. Trimming took 5 bases from V and 6 from J; bases not matched to a gene: 9. Germline lookup yields CDR1 SGHRS and CDR2 YFSETQ. The CDR3 reads CASSYGTGGRAGELFF. The DNA for the CDR3 is TGCGCCAGCAGTTATGGGACAGGGGGTCGCGCCGGGGAGCTGTTTTTT.